This TCR beta chain originates from a study of T cells in Graves' hyperthyroidism and ophthalmopathy. Any symptoms of ophthalmopathy came after the first hyperthyroidism diagnosis, from which the blood sample dates. It was RNA transcripts that yielded the amplified TCR beta CDR3 regions. When the TCR CDR3 underwent first-round RT-PCR, the HTBI primer set was used. TCRdb independently ran MiXCR on the multiplex PCR reads; one entry per CDR3 protein. The sample holds around 300,000 distinct CDR3 sequences, 13% seen once. The junction had 4 bases not matched to a gene; V was cut back by 6 bases and J by 3 bases. In germline, CDR1 is SNHLY, CDR2 FYNNEI. There are 13 residues in the CDR3. This clonotype was counted at least ten times.

The chain couples TRBV2 to TRBJ2-7, with 8 bases lining up with TRBD1. The sample was blood. This clonotype originated in a woman in her twenties or thirties with Graves' hyperthyroidism that later progressed to Graves' ophthalmopathy. In nucleotides, the CDR3 is TGTGCCAGCAGGGACAGGGTTGACTACGAGCAGTACTTC. Amino acid sequence: CASRDRVDYEQYF.